One sample yielded the 30 T cell receptor beta chains listed below, sequenced in a study of beta chain features in type 1 diabetes. cDNA synthesis used the whole RNA isolate, giving expressed TCRB sequences. Data came from immunoSEQ multiplex PCR; TCRdb stores just in-frame clones and leaves some out. This table holds about 900,000 clones, about 17% found once. Sequenced: naive CD4+ T cells from blood. Receptor source: a woman between 18 and 30 years old in good health.

This clone was recorded a few times. This chain joins TRBV20-1 and TRBJ2-7; TRBD1 matches 7 bases. CDR3 length: 11 residues. Germline trimming cut 3 bases from V and 6 bases from J; bases unmatched to any gene: 2. Germline loops: CDR1 DFQATT, CDR2 SNEGSKA (reference sequence). Here the CDR3 DNA reads TGCAGTGCTAGGACAGGGCCCGAGCAGTACTTC. This sequence encodes CSARTGPEQYF.

The CDR3 nucleotides are TGTGCCAGCTCACCACCGGCAGACAATGAGCAGTTCTTC. This sequence encodes CASSPPADNEQFF. The chain has TRBV18 and TRBJ2-1; D is unresolved. There are 13 residues in the CDR3. CDR1 KGHSH and CDR2 LQKENI come from the germline V gene. Trimming cost V 0 bases and J 5 bases, with 5 bases left between them.

The CDR3 region is CASDGGLETQYF. CDR3 DNA sequence: TGTGCCAGCGACGGGGGATTAGAGACCCAGTACTTC. V is TRBV7-9 and J is TRBJ2-5; a weak D match, TRBD2 (6 bases). This CDR3 contains 12 residues. CDR1 is SEHNR, CDR2 FQNEAQ, per germline (reference sequence). Trimming stripped 8 bases from V and 4 bases from J, with 11 bases between.

This clone came up a few times. V and J are TRBV5-4 and TRBJ2-1; 7 bases are a match to TRBD1. The germline V gene encodes CDR1 SGHNT and CDR2 YYREEE (reference sequence). The ends lost 0 bases at V and 4 bases at J; junction bases unmatched: 10. The CDR3 consists of 17 residues. DNA for the CDR3: TGTGCCAGCAGCTTGGGTCTACGACAGGGTGGGTACAATGAGCAGTTCTTC. It codes for CASSLGLRQGGYNEQFF.

The chain has TRBV7-2 and TRBJ1-2; D gene unclear. The CDR3 loop spans 14 amino acids. Germline V CDR1 and CDR2: SGHTA, FQGNSA. V lost 2 bases and J lost 6, with 13 bases in between. The CDR3 is CASSLFLSPNGYTF. Written as DNA, the CDR3 is TGTGCCAGCAGCTTATTTCTATCCCCAAATGGCTACACCTTC.

V is TRBV28 and J is TRBJ1-1, with 7 bases lining up with TRBD1. The germline V gene encodes CDR1 MDHEN and CDR2 SYDVKM. Trimming at V came to 5 bases and at J to 7 bases, leaving 13 bases not matched to a gene. CDR3 length equals 15 residues. Here the CDR3 reads CASSPIRQGPNEAFF. CDR3 bases: TGTGCCAGCAGTCCCATCCGACAGGGTCCTAATGAAGCTTTCTTT.

This clone has more than one count but fewer than ten. The chain employs TRBV4-3 and TRBJ2-5, with 8 bases identical to TRBD1. This CDR3 comprises 15 residues. In germline, CDR1 is LGHNA, CDR2 YSLEER. With 4 bases clipped from V and 2 bases from J, the junction kept 6 bases outside the gene matches. CDR3 bases: TGCGCCAGCAGCCCTATCTGGGACAGGCAAGAGACCCAGTACTTC. Its translation: CASSPIWDRQETQYF.

This chain uses TRBV6-6 with TRBJ1-2, with TRBD1 as a possible D gene (5 bases). Trimming removed 3 bases from V and 4 bases from J, with 9 bases in between. The CDR3 runs 13 residues. Germline assignment: CDR1 MNHNY and CDR2 SVGAGI (reference sequence). DNA for the CDR3: TGTGCCAGCAGTTATACGACAGTCTATGGCTACACCTTC. This sequence encodes CASSYTTVYGYTF.

In regard to this clone: Other nucleotide sequences from this sample produce the same CDR3. The rearrangement uses TRBV4-3 and TRBJ2-4; possible D gene TRBD2, 5 bases. Deletions cut 0 bases from V and 5 bases from J, with 14 bases between. The CDR3 has 16 amino acids. Looked up from germline, CDR1 is LGHNA and CDR2 is YSLEER. In DNA, the CDR3 is TGCGCCAGCAGCCAAGAGATTCCTAGCACCCAAAACATTCAGTACTTC. Amino acids: CASSQEIPSTQNIQYF.

This clone was seen a few times. The chain recombines TRBV21-1 with TRBJ1-5. TRBV21-1 is a pseudogene. The CDR3 has 14 residues. CDR3 sequence reads: CASSKSVEDQPQHF. CDR3 DNA: TGTGCCAGCAGCAAGTCGGTCGAGGATCAGCCCCAGCATTTT.

This clone was recorded a few times. Other DNA sequences from this sample encode an identical CDR3 as well. The rearrangement uses TRBV28 and TRBJ2-7; 7 bases map to TRBD1. Germline-derived CDR1 and CDR2 are MDHEN and SYDVKM. The CDR3 consists of 16 residues. V was clipped by 7 bases and J by 0 bases; unmatched bases: 12. The CDR3 sequence: CASMASGTAISYEQYF. CDR3 coding DNA: TGTGCCAGCATGGCGTCCGGGACAGCGATCTCCTACGAGCAGTACTTC.

This clone was seen a few times. The chain links TRBV7-9 to TRBJ2-2, with D possibly matching TRBD2 (6 bases). Per the germline V gene, CDR1 is SEHNR and CDR2 is FQNEAQ (reference sequence). This CDR3 has 13 residues. V dropped 4 bases and J dropped 6 bases, with 9 bases sitting between them. CDR3 sequence reads: CASSSEGSGELFF. CDR3 in DNA: TGTGCCAGCAGCTCGGAGGGATCCGGGGAGCTGTTTTTT. Using reference TRBV7-9 and TRBJ2-2 for the parts outside the CDR3, the full variable domain is DTGVSQNPRHKITKRGQNVTFRCDPISEHNRLYWYRQTLGQGPEFLTYFQNEAQLEKSRLLSDRFSAERPKGSFSTLEIQRTEQGDSAMYLCASSSEGSGELFFGEGSRLTVL.

V usage is TRBV11-2 and J usage is TRBJ2-2; D perhaps matches TRBD2 (5 bases). CDR3 size: 15 residues. Germline CDR1 and CDR2: SGHAT and FQNNGV. V was cut by 3 bases and J by 1 base, with 9 bases left in between. The CDR3 bases are TGTGCCAGCAGCTTCGTCCGGGGGAACACCGGGGAGCTGTTTTTT. Protein sequence: CASSFVRGNTGELFF. The whole variable domain, filled in from reference TRBV11-2 and TRBJ2-2, reads EAGVAQSPRYKIIEKRQSVAFWCNPISGHATLYWYQQILGQGPKLLIQFQNNGVVDDSQLPKDRFSAERLKGVDSTLKIQPAKLEDSAVYLCASSFVRGNTGELFFGEGSRLTVL.

The chain recombines TRBV28 with TRBJ2-7, with TRBD2 matching over 10 bases. Trimming took 8 bases from V and 3 from J; bases not matched to a gene: 1. Germline loops: CDR1 MDHEN, CDR2 SYDVKM. CDR3 length: 12 amino acids. In DNA, the CDR3 is TGTGCCAGCGGACTAGCGGTCTACGAGCAGTACTTC. Its protein product is CASGLAVYEQYF.

A few counts support this clone. V is TRBV18 and J is TRBJ1-1; 8 bases map to TRBD1. CDR3 length: 16 amino acids. The germline CDR1 and CDR2 sequences are KGHSH and LQKENI. V shed 2 bases, J shed 3 bases, and the junction held 8 bases outside the gene matches. The CDR3 DNA sequence: TGTGCCAGCTCACCATACCAGGGGGCTGTGGACACTGAAGCTTTCTTT. This codes for CASSPYQGAVDTEAFF.

This clone was seen once. The junction and the germline gene differ at one end; a read error may be behind it. The rearrangement links TRBV10-3 to TRBJ2-7; possible D gene TRBD2, 6 bases. The CDR3 sequence is 14 residues long. Germline V gives CDR1 ENHRY, CDR2 SYGVKD. CDR3 DNA sequence: TGTGCCAGCAGTTTCTCGCGGGACCTCTACGAGCAGTACTTC. Translation gives CASSFSRDLYEQYF.

In DNA, the CDR3 is TGTGCCAGCAGTTACTCGGCCAAAGGGACTGAAGCTTTCTTT. Protein: CASSYSAKGTEAFF. V gene TRBV6-5 combines with J gene TRBJ1-1; no firm D call. CDR3 length: 14 residues. The V gene lost 0 bases and the J gene lost 5 bases, with 10 bases spanning the gap. Germline CDR1 MNHEY, CDR2 SVGAGI.

Note on this clone: The same CDR3 is also encoded by other DNA sequences in this sample. V and J are TRBV19 and TRBJ2-3; 9 bases map to TRBD1. CDR1 and CDR2 from the germline V gene are LNHDA and SQIVND (reference sequence). The CDR3 is made up of 14 amino acids. V trimming: 5 bases; J trimming: 0 bases; junction bases outside the gene matches: 0. CDR3 bases: TGTGCCAGTAGTGACAGGGGGAGCACAGATACGCAGTATTTT. This sequence encodes CASSDRGSTDTQYF.

This clone was seen a few times. The chain couples TRBV5-1 to TRBJ2-1, with 12 nucleotides matching TRBD2. Trimming at V came to 0 bases and at J to 4 bases, leaving 5 bases not matched to a gene. Germline loops: CDR1 SGHRS, CDR2 YFSETQ. The CDR3 length is 17 residues. DNA for the CDR3: TGCGCCAGCAGCTTGGGGTACGGGACTAGCGGGTACAATGAGCAGTTCTTC. Residues: CASSLGYGTSGYNEQFF.

J is TRBJ2-1 and V is TRBV2, with TRBD2 identical over 11 bases. Germline V CDR1 and CDR2: SNHLY, FYNNEI. The V segment lost 1 base and the J segment 12 bases; nucleotides outside the gene matches: 8. There are 15 residues in the CDR3. The CDR3 DNA reads as TGTGCCAGCAGTGAAGATAGCGGGGGGGTCTTTGCGCAGTTCTTC. Protein sequence: CASSEDSGGVFAQFF. The variable domain in full, completed from reference TRBV2 and TRBJ2-1, reads EPEVTQTPSHQVTQMGQEVILRCVPISNHLYFYWYRQILGQKVEFLVSFYNNEISEKSEIFDDQFSVERPDGSNFTLKIRSTKLEDSAMYFCASSEDSGGVFAQFFGPGTRLTVL.

The J gene is TRBJ1-1, the V gene TRBV11-2; 7 nucleotides align to TRBD1. Germline values: CDR1 SGHAT, CDR2 FQNNGV. This CDR3 region has 16 residues. V lost 5 bases and J lost 2; bases outside the gene matches: 11. The CDR3 protein is CASSLSPGQLNTEAFF. Here the CDR3 DNA reads TGTGCCAGCAGCCTATCACCGGGACAGCTCAACACTGAAGCTTTCTTT. Together with reference TRBV11-2 and TRBJ1-1, the CDR3 gives the full variable domain: EAGVAQSPRYKIIEKRQSVAFWCNPISGHATLYWYQQILGQGPKLLIQFQNNGVVDDSQLPKDRFSAERLKGVDSTLKIQPAKLEDSAVYLCASSLSPGQLNTEAFFGQGTRLTVV.

The rearrangement uses TRBV4-3 and TRBJ2-5, with TRBD2 matching over 8 bases. Trimming cost V 2 bases and J 2 bases; bases outside gene matches: 4. The CDR3 loop spans 15 amino acids. From germline, CDR1 is LGHNA and CDR2 YSLEER. CDR3 DNA sequence: TGCGCCAGCAGCCAATATGCGGGGGGACAAGAGACCCAGTACTTC. Protein: CASSQYAGGQETQYF.

This chain joins TRBV10-3 and TRBJ2-3, with 9 bases identical to TRBD2. The trim removed 6 bases at V and 1 base at J, leaving 8 bases unmatched. The V gene's germline CDR1 is ENHRY and CDR2 SYGVKD. The CDR3 sequence is 16 residues long. CDR3 in DNA: TGTGCCATCAGCAGGACTAGCGCACTAGGCACAGATACGCAGTATTTT. Protein sequence: CAISRTSALGTDTQYF.

The chain employs TRBV19 and TRBJ2-3, with 9 positions matching TRBD2. The ends lost 5 bases at V and 7 bases at J; junction bases unmatched: 10. The CDR3 is 15 residues long. Germline lookup yields CDR1 LNHDA and CDR2 SQIVND (reference sequence). The CDR3 DNA reads TGTGCCAGTAGTGCGGGTAGCGGGAGCCATTATACGCAGTATTTT. Its protein is CASSAGSGSHYTQYF.

In nucleotides, the CDR3 is TGCAGCGGGCAGGAGAACACCGGGGAGCTGTTTTTT. As protein: CSGQENTGELFF. The V and J genes are TRBV29-1 and TRBJ2-2; no clear D gene. CDR3 length: 12 amino acids. V dropped 7 bases and J dropped 1 base, with 7 bases sitting between them. Looked up from germline, CDR1 is SQVTM and CDR2 is ANQGSEA.

The table lists this clone with a few counts. This sequence joins TRBV28 and TRBJ2-2; 11 nucleotides agree with TRBD2. With V trimmed by 10 bases and J by 7 bases, 11 bases remained unmatched. CDR1 and CDR2 from the germline V gene are MDHEN and SYDVKM. The CDR3 runs 15 residues. The CDR3 DNA sequence: TGTGCCATCACCCGAGGTACTAGCGGGAGCGGGGAGCTGTTTTTT. Translating it yields CAITRGTSGSGELFF.

Only a few counts were recorded for this clone. The chain joins TRBV28 to TRBJ2-2; D is uncertain. This CDR3 region has 14 residues. Germline CDR1 MDHEN, CDR2 SYDVKM. Trimming cost V 6 bases and J 1 base, with 9 bases left between them. The CDR3 DNA reads as TGTGCCAGCAGCCACACAGAGAACACCGGGGAGCTGTTTTTT. Translating it yields CASSHTENTGELFF.

The chain has TRBV28 and TRBJ1-1; possibly TRBD1 for D (6 bases). CDR3 length: 12 residues. The V and J ends lost 6 bases and 11 bases respectively, with 16 bases between them. Germline-derived CDR1 and CDR2 are MDHEN and SYDVKM. The CDR3 region has the DNA TGTGCCAGCAGGGACAGCCTAGGGGCGGCTTTCTTT. It translates to CASRDSLGAAFF.

Concerning this clone: Other DNA sequences in this sample translate to the same CDR3. The chain recombines TRBV15 with TRBJ2-7, with D possibly TRBD2 on 6 matching bases. The CDR3 has 14 residues. Deletions cut 0 bases from V and 2 bases from J, with 8 bases between. Germline CDR1 reads LNHNV; CDR2 reads YYDKDF (reference sequence). CDR3 DNA sequence: TGTGCCACCAGCAGAGATCGGGGGACCTACGAGCAGTACTTC. Translated: CATSRDRGTYEQYF.

In its sample, this clone was seen a few times. The chain recombines TRBV10-3 with TRBJ1-1; unclear D gene. The V gene lost 4 bases and the J gene lost 1 base, with 16 bases spanning the gap. CDR3 length: 16 residues. The germline V gene has CDR1 ENHRY and CDR2 SYGVKD. The CDR3 is CAISGPAKAPNTEAFF. The CDR3 DNA is TGTGCCATCAGTGGGCCTGCCAAGGCGCCGAACACTGAAGCTTTCTTT.